The 29 T cell receptor beta chains presented below share a single source sample, sequenced in a study of control samples from healthy donors and cancer patients. Generated by immunoSEQ multiplex PCR, the TCRdb table keeps only in-frame clones and is missing some. The sample yields some 410,000 clones, 90% seen once. Sequencing was carried out using PBMCs. These receptors originate from a man aged 40-49 years with head and neck cancer.

The rearrangement joins TRBV5-1 to TRBJ2-1, with D perhaps TRBD2 (5 bases). V gave up 4 bases and J gave up 0 bases, with 17 bases separating them. This CDR3 region has 17 residues. Germline V gene lookup returns CDR1 SGHRS and CDR2 YFSETQ. The CDR3 coding sequence is TGCGCCAGCAGCGGGGTCCAGGAGCGGCCCTCCTACAATGAGCAGTTCTTC. This gives the protein CASSGVQERPSYNEQFF.

This clone was picked up one time. V and J are TRBV28 and TRBJ2-1; a possible D gene is TRBD2 (5 bases). The CDR3 sequence is 17 residues long. The germline V and J ends were trimmed by 1 base and 5 bases, with 18 bases remaining between them. Germline CDR1 is MDHEN and CDR2 is SYDVKM. CDR3: CASSLFVSSPRDNEQFF. CDR3 bases: TGTGCCAGCAGTTTATTTGTTTCTTCACCGAGGGACAATGAGCAGTTCTTC.

The genes are TRBV2 and TRBJ1-1; D gene ambiguous. The germline gives CDR1 SNHLY, CDR2 FYNNEI. V lost 8 bases to trimming and J lost 4 bases, with 8 bases between them. The CDR3 is 11 amino acids. The CDR3 spells CASERATEAFF. CDR3 DNA sequence: TGTGCCAGCGAGCGGGCCACTGAAGCTTTCTTT.

This chain links TRBV2 with TRBJ1-4; no reliable D call. V lost 1 base, J lost 3 bases, and 12 bases lay in between. This CDR3 contains 16 residues. Germline values: CDR1 SNHLY, CDR2 FYNNEI. The CDR3 region is CASSEVGMEANEKLFF. CDR3 DNA sequence: TGTGCCAGCAGTGAAGTTGGGATGGAGGCTAATGAAAAACTGTTTTTT.

A single count supports this clone. This chain links TRBV9 with TRBJ2-4, with 9 bases identical to TRBD1. V lost 9 bases to trimming and J lost 8 bases; unmatched junction nucleotides: 12. Germline CDR1 and CDR2: SGDLS and YYNGEE. The CDR3 runs 14 residues. The CDR3 is CATSQQGAGYIQYF. The CDR3 DNA reads TGTGCCACATCCCAACAGGGGGCTGGATACATTCAGTACTTC.

J is TRBJ2-5 and V is TRBV28, with D hard to call. CDR3 size: 12 residues. V lost 3 bases, J lost 3 bases, and 5 bases lay in between. The germline V gene encodes CDR1 MDHEN and CDR2 SYDVKM. CDR3 sequence: CASSLGKETQYF. The CDR3 DNA sequence: TGTGCCAGCAGTTTGGGGAAAGAGACCCAGTACTTC.

This clone was picked up many times. The V call is TRBV15, the J call TRBJ2-7; D is uncertain. V was cut by 4 bases and J by 6 bases, with 16 bases left in between. The CDR3 contains 14 residues. The germline V gene encodes CDR1 LNHNV and CDR2 YYDKDF (reference sequence). The CDR3 here is CATSKSLLNGEQYF. In DNA form, the CDR3 reads TGTGCCACCAGCAAAAGCCTATTAAATGGCGAGCAGTACTTC.

The table lists this clone with a few counts. V gene TRBV7-2 combines with J gene TRBJ1-1, with D unresolved. This CDR3 region has 13 residues. CDR1 and CDR2 (germline): SGHTA, FQGNSA. Trimming removed 0 bases at V and 3 bases at J, with 5 bases between. The chain's CDR3 is CASSLAGHTEAFF. The CDR3 nucleotides read TGTGCCAGCAGCTTAGCAGGGCACACTGAAGCTTTCTTT.

The sample holds a few counts of this clone. The chain is built from TRBV7-3 and TRBJ2-2; D is possibly TRBD1 (5 bases). This CDR3 region has 14 residues. The V gene's germline CDR1 is SGHTA and CDR2 FQGTGA. With 4 bases removed from V and 1 base from J, the gap between germline ends came to 7 bases. CDR3 sequence (DNA): TGTGCCAGCAGCTCAGGGCAGAACACCGGGGAGCTGTTTTTT. Translated, it gives CASSSGQNTGELFF.

This chain links TRBV20-1 with TRBJ1-5, with a weak D call TRBD1 (5 bases). Looked up from germline, CDR1 is DFQATT and CDR2 is SNEGSKA (reference sequence). The CDR3 spans 12 residues. The V gene lost 3 bases and the J gene lost 8 bases, with 11 bases spanning the gap. This chain's CDR3 is CSASSGGEPQHF. CDR3 nucleotide sequence: TGCAGTGCTAGTTCCGGGGGTGAGCCCCAGCATTTT.

The chain links TRBV7-9 to TRBJ1-1; no reliable D call. V was shortened by 2 bases and J by 4 bases, with 8 bases between the two germline ends. The length of the CDR3 is 13 residues. Germline V gives CDR1 SEHNR, CDR2 FQNEAQ (reference sequence). The CDR3 nucleotides are TGTGCCAGCAGCTTAACTAGCCGCACTGAAGCTTTCTTT. This sequence encodes CASSLTSRTEAFF.

This CDR3 is CASSLKAGYYNEQFF. Here the CDR3 DNA reads TGTGCCAGCAGCTTAAAAGCGGGATACTACAATGAGCAGTTCTTC. The J gene is TRBJ2-1, the V gene TRBV5-4; 7 positions match TRBD2. The CDR3 has 15 residues. Germline CDR1 SGHNT, CDR2 YYREEE (reference sequence). The junction had 5 bases not matched to a gene; V was cut back by 2 bases and J by 3 bases. Using reference TRBV5-4 and TRBJ2-1 for the parts outside the CDR3, the full variable domain is ETGVTQSPTHLIKTRGQQVTLRCSSQSGHNTVSWYQQALGQGPQFIFQYYREEENGRGNFPPRFSGLQFPNYSSELNVNALELDDSALYLCASSLKAGYYNEQFFGPGTRLTVL.

The V call is TRBV20-1, the J call TRBJ1-5; D gene ambiguous. Trimming removed 6 bases from V and 4 bases from J, with 7 bases in between. Germline V CDR1 and CDR2: DFQATT, SNEGSKA (reference sequence). This CDR3 is built from 11 residues. CDR3 sequence (DNA): TGCAGTGCCGCTTTTAATCAGCCCCAGCATTTT. Protein sequence: CSAAFNQPQHF.

This chain uses TRBV28 with TRBJ1-5; D possibly corresponds to TRBD1 (6 bases). Per the germline V gene, CDR1 is MDHEN and CDR2 is SYDVKM. The CDR3 spans 14 residues. The germline V and J ends were trimmed by 0 bases and 5 bases, with 8 bases remaining between them. In DNA, the CDR3 is TGTGCCAGCAGTTTATGGGAGGGGGATCAGCCCCAGCATTTT. It specifies CASSLWEGDQPQHF.

The rearrangement uses TRBV30 and TRBJ2-7, with D perhaps TRBD1 (6 bases). This CDR3 spans 14 amino acids. Germline CDR1 and CDR2: GTSNPN and SVGIG (reference sequence). V lost 1 base, J lost 6 bases, and 16 bases lay in between. The CDR3 protein is CAWSETPGTTEQYF. CDR3 bases: TGTGCCTGGAGTGAAACCCCCGGGACAACCGAGCAGTACTTC.

The chain joins TRBV5-1 to TRBJ2-7; D is uncertain. Germline V gene sequence: CDR1 SGHRS, CDR2 YFSETQ. Trimming stripped 4 bases from V and 0 bases from J, with 11 bases between. This CDR3 contains 14 residues. In nucleotides, the CDR3 is TGCGCCAGCAGCCGTCAGACCGACTCCTACGAGCAGTACTTC. Protein sequence: CASSRQTDSYEQYF.

The chain joins TRBV9 to TRBJ2-1; D call uncertain. CDR3 size: 13 residues. CDR1 and CDR2 (germline): SGDLS, YYNGEE. Trimming removed 4 bases at V and 8 bases at J, with 13 bases between. The CDR3 protein is CASSPPARDEQFF. CDR3 sequence (DNA): TGTGCCAGCAGCCCCCCAGCAAGGGATGAGCAGTTCTTC. Drawing the rest from reference TRBV9 and TRBJ2-1, the complete variable domain is DSGVTQTPKHLITATGQRVTLRCSPRSGDLSVYWYQQSLDQGLQFLIQYYNGEERAKGNILERFSAQQFPDLHSELNLSSLELGDSALYFCASSPPARDEQFFGPGTRLTVL.

This clone was picked up one time. This chain joins TRBV28 and TRBJ2-5, with TRBD1 matching over 8 bases. The CDR3 length is 15 residues. The germline V gene encodes CDR1 MDHEN and CDR2 SYDVKM. J lost 4 bases, V lost 5 bases, and 9 bases had no gene match. In DNA form, the CDR3 reads TGTGCCAGCAGTACTCCAGGGGGCCGGAGAGAGACCCAGTACTTC. This gives the protein CASSTPGGRRETQYF.

The chain has TRBV6-5 and TRBJ2-7; the D gene is possibly TRBD1 (5 bases). This CDR3 has 14 residues. V lost 2 bases to trimming and J lost 3 bases, with 11 bases between them. Germline values: CDR1 MNHEY, CDR2 SVGAGI. CDR3 DNA: TGTGCCAGCAGTTACGTGGACAAAGGCTACGAGCAGTACTTC. Translating gives CASSYVDKGYEQYF.

This rearrangement joins TRBV5-1 to TRBJ2-1; 9 bases match TRBD1. CDR1 and CDR2 from the germline V gene are SGHRS and YFSETQ. J lost 7 bases, V lost 6 bases, and 11 bases had no gene match. The CDR3 spans 15 residues. CDR3 region: CASNPTGGHWNEQFF. In nucleotides, the CDR3 is TGCGCCAGCAACCCGACAGGGGGTCATTGGAATGAGCAGTTCTTC.

This clone was seen a few times. The rearrangement joins TRBV7-9 to TRBJ2-2; the D is unclear. The CDR3 loop spans 14 amino acids. The germline V gene has CDR1 SEHNR and CDR2 FQNEAQ (reference sequence). V lost 6 bases and J 3 bases, leaving 11 bases between the germline ends. The CDR3 sequence: CASRHSRDTGELFF. Here the CDR3 DNA reads TGTGCCAGCAGACATTCACGGGACACCGGGGAGCTGTTTTTT. The whole variable domain, filled in from reference TRBV7-9 and TRBJ2-2, reads DTGVSQNPRHKITKRGQNVTFRCDPISEHNRLYWYRQTLGQGPEFLTYFQNEAQLEKSRLLSDRFSAERPKGSFSTLEIQRTEQGDSAMYLCASRHSRDTGELFFGEGSRLTVL.

The genes are TRBV4-1 and TRBJ1-5, with unresolved D. The germline gives CDR1 MGHRA, CDR2 YSYEKL. V gave up 0 bases and J gave up 1 base, with 19 bases separating them. The CDR3 is 19 residues long. The CDR3 reads CASSQDIYGEARSNQPQHF. Here the CDR3 DNA reads TGCGCCAGCAGCCAAGATATTTATGGTGAGGCCCGGAGCAATCAGCCCCAGCATTTT.

The chain recombines TRBV9 with TRBJ2-1; the D gene is possibly TRBD2 (6 bases). In germline, CDR1 is SGDLS, CDR2 YYNGEE. The CDR3 totals 16 residues. V lost 0 bases and J lost 0, with 10 bases in between. CDR3: CASSVGGDSSYNEQFF. The CDR3 DNA sequence: TGTGCCAGCAGCGTAGGGGGGGATAGCTCCTACAATGAGCAGTTCTTC.

This chain links TRBV27 with TRBJ1-2, with TRBD1 identical over 9 bases. The V gene's germline CDR1 is MNHEY and CDR2 SMNVEV (reference sequence). The CDR3 loop spans 15 amino acids. Trimming at V came to 5 bases and at J to 8 bases, leaving 12 bases not matched to a gene. CDR3 amino acids: CASSPGPGQGRGYTF. In nucleotides, the CDR3 is TGTGCCAGCAGTCCGGGACCGGGACAGGGTAGAGGCTACACCTTC.

The chain recombines TRBV7-2 with TRBJ2-7, with D possibly being TRBD2 (6 bases). CDR3 length: 13 amino acids. Deletions cut 5 bases from V and 3 bases from J, with 11 bases between. CDR1 and CDR2 (germline): SGHTA, FQGNSA. The chain's CDR3 is CASSPGLIYEQYF. CDR3 in DNA: TGTGCCAGCAGCCCGGGACTGATCTACGAGCAGTACTTC.

The rearrangement joins TRBV30 to TRBJ2-7, with 7 nucleotides matching TRBD2. The CDR3 sequence is 15 residues long. Germline CDR1 and CDR2: GTSNPN and SVGIG (reference sequence). The V and J ends lost 3 bases and 4 bases, in that order; junction bases with no gene match: 12. In DNA form, the CDR3 reads TGTGCCTGGAGATCGAGCGGGATCCCTGGGTACGAGCAGTACTTC. Translated: CAWRSSGIPGYEQYF.

This clone was seen a single time. The chain links TRBV5-1 to TRBJ2-5, with 7 bases identical to TRBD2. J was trimmed by 1 base and V by 4 bases; bases with no gene match: 4. Germline V lookup: CDR1 SGHRS, CDR2 YFSETQ. This CDR3 region has 14 residues. The CDR3 is CASSPSGGQETQYF. Written as DNA, the CDR3 is TGCGCCAGCAGCCCGTCGGGGGGCCAAGAGACCCAGTACTTC.

This rearrangement joins TRBV5-1 to TRBJ1-1, with 7 bases identical to TRBD1. The CDR3 totals 15 residues. V shed 0 bases and J 3 bases; nucleotides not matched to a gene: 5. CDR1 and CDR2 from the germline V gene are SGHRS and YFSETQ. CDR3 loop: CASSLVAGGYTEAFF. The CDR3 region has the DNA TGCGCCAGCAGCTTGGTGGCAGGGGGGTACACTGAAGCTTTCTTT.

The J gene is TRBJ2-5, the V gene TRBV9, with D unclear. The CDR3 has 14 residues. Trimming pared 0 bases from V and 4 bases from J, leaving 10 bases between. Germline CDR1 SGDLS, CDR2 YYNGEE. CDR3 nucleotides: TGTGCCAGCAGCGTAGTGGCCCTGGGAGAGACCCAGTACTTC. The encoded protein is CASSVVALGETQYF.